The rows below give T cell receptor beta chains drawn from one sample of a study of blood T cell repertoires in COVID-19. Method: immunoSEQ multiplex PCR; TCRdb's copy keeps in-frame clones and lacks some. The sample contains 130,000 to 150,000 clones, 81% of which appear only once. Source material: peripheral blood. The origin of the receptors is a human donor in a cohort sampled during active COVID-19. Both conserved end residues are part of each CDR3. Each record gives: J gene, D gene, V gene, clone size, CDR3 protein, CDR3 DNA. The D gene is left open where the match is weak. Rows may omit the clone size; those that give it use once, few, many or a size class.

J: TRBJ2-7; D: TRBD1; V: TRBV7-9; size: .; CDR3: CASSEGDRRLYEQYF; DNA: TGTGCCAGCAGCGAGGGGGACAGGCGATTATACGAGCAGTACTTC
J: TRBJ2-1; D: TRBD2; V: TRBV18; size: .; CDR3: CASSPRTSGSLNEQFF; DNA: TGTGCCAGCTCACCCCGGACTAGCGGAAGCCTCAATGAGCAGTTCTTC
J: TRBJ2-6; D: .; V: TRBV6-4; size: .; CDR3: CASSDGGSGANVLTF; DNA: TGTGCCAGCAGTGACGGGGGGTCTGGGGCCAACGTCCTGACTTTC
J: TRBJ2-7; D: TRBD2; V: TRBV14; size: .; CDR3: CASSPRTSGRAWQYF; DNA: TGTGCCAGCAGCCCGCGGACTAGCGGGAGGGCCTGGCAGTACTTC
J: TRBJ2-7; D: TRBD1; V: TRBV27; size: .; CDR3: CASSSTGGRGYEQYF; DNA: TGTGCCAGCAGTTCTACAGGGGGTCGGGGCTACGAGCAGTACTTC
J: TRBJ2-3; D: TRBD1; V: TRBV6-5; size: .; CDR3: CASSSRQGGDTQYF; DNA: TGTGCCAGCAGTTCTCGACAGGGGGGGGATACGCAGTATTTT
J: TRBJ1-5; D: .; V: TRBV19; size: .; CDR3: CASSNPPGVVSQPQHF; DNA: TGTGCCAGTAGTAACCCGCCGGGGGTTGTTAGTCAGCCCCAGCATTTT
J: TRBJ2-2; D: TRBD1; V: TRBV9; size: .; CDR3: CASSKQGAANTGELFF; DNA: TGTGCCAGCAGTAAACAGGGGGCAGCGAACACCGGGGAGCTGTTTTTT
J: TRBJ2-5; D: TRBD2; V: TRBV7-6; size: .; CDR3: CASSLGASGGHREAQYF; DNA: TGTGCCAGCAGCTTAGGAGCTAGCGGAGGGCATCGGGAAGCCCAGTACTTC
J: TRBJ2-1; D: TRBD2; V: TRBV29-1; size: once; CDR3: CSVEIGTSGRANEQFF; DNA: TGCAGCGTTGAAATAGGGACTAGCGGGAGGGCCAATGAGCAGTTCTTC
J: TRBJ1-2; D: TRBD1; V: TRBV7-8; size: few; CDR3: CASSSSGQGYYGYTF; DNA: TGTGCCAGCAGCTCCTCGGGACAGGGATACTATGGCTACACCTTC
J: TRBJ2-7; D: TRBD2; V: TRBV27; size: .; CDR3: CASRPWVSGLAGPEQYF; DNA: TGTGCCAGCAGGCCCTGGGTCTCTGGACTAGCGGGACCCGAGCAGTACTTC
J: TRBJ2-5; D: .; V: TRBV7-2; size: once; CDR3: CASSLVTGMGETQYF; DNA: TGTGCCAGCAGCTTAGTAACAGGGATGGGGGAGACCCAGTACTTC
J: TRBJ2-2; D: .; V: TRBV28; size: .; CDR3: CASSRNRGGTGELFF; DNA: TGTGCCAGCAGTAGGAACAGGGGGGGCACCGGGGAGCTGTTTTTT
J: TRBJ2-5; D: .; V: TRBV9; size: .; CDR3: CASSASYEETQYF; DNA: TGTGCCAGCAGCGCTAGCTATGAGGAGACCCAGTACTTC
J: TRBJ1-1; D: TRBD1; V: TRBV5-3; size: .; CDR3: CARSNDRGRLEAFF; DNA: TGTGCCAGAAGCAACGACAGGGGGCGCCTTGAAGCTTTCTTT
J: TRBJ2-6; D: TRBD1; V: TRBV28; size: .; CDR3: CASSPTGAGANVLTF; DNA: TGTGCCAGCAGCCCTACAGGGGCTGGGGCCAACGTCCTGACTTTC
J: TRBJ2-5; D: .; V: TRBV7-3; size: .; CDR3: CASSLSGRGETQYF; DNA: TGTGCCAGCAGCTTAAGTGGCCGCGGCGAGACCCAGTACTTC
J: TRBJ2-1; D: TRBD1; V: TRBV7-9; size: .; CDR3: CASSPGTGGFNEQFF; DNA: TGTGCCAGCAGCCCCGGGACAGGGGGCTTCAATGAGCAGTTCTTC
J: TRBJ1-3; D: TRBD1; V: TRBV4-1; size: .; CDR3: CASSQGGQPSGNTIYF; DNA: TGCGCCAGCAGCCAAGGGGGACAGCCCTCTGGAAACACCATATATTTT
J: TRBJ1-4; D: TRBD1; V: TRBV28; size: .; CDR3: CASSPPRGTGWDEKLFF; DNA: TGTGCCAGCAGTCCCCCTCGCGGGACAGGGTGGGATGAAAAACTGTTTTTT
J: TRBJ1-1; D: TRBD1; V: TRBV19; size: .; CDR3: CASNRQGPDTEAFF; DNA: TGTGCCAGTAACAGACAGGGGCCGGACACTGAAGCTTTCTTT
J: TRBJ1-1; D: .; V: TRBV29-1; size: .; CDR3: CSVEGSEAFF; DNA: TGCAGCGTTGAAGGCAGTGAAGCTTTCTTT
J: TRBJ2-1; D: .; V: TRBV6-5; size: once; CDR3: CASSLEWAGNEQFF; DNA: TGTGCCAGCTCATTGGAGTGGGCGGGCAATGAGCAGTTCTTC
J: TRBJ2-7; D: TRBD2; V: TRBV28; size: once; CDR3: CASSYLAGGPVEQYF; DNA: TGTGCCAGCAGTTACCTAGCGGGAGGGCCGGTCGAGCAGTACTTC
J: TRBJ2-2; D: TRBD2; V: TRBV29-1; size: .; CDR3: CSVGWTSGSALPGELFF; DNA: TGCAGCGTTGGGTGGACTAGCGGGAGTGCTCTCCCCGGGGAGCTGTTTTTT
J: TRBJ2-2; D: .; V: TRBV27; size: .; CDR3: CASSFWTTNTGELFF; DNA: TGTGCCAGCAGTTTCTGGACAACGAACACCGGGGAGCTGTTTTTT
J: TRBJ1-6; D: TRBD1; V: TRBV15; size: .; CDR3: CATGYRGGNSPLHF; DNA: TGTGCCACCGGGTACAGGGGTGGTAATTCACCCCTCCACTTT
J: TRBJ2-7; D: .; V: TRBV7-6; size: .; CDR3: CASSLVDNFTSSYEQYF; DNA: TGTGCCAGCAGCTTAGTGGACAATTTTACAAGCTCCTACGAGCAGTACTTC
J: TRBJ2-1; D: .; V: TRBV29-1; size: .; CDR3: CSVRRQGTYNEQFF; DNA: TGCAGCGTTCGTAGGCAGGGTACCTACAATGAGCAGTTCTTC
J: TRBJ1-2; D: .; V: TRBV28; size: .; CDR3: CASRDNYGYTF; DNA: TGTGCCAGCCGGGATAACTATGGCTACACCTTC
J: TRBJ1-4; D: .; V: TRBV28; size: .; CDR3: CASSLSGGGLEKLFF; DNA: TGTGCCAGCAGTTTAAGCGGGGGAGGTCTTGAAAAACTGTTTTTT
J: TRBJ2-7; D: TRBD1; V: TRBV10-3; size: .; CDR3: CAISDKGQGYEQYF; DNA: TGTGCCATCAGTGACAAGGGACAGGGGTACGAGCAGTACTTC
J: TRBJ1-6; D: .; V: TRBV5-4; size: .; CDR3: CASSLGQNNSPLHF; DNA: TGTGCCAGCAGCTTGGGACAGAATAATTCACCCCTCCACTTT
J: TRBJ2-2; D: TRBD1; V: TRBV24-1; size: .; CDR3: CATSLTQGASGELFF; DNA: TGTGCCACCAGTTTAACCCAGGGGGCATCAGGGGAGCTGTTTTTT
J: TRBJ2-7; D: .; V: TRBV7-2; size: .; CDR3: CASSFAYEQYF; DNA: TGTGCCAGCAGCTTCGCCTACGAGCAGTACTTC
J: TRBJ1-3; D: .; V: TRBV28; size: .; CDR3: CASSIRSSGNTIYF; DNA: TGTGCCAGCAGTATACGGAGCTCTGGAAACACCATATATTTT
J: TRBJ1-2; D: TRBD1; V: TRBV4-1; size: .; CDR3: CASSQDRQGDYGYTF; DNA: TGCGCCAGCAGCCAAGATAGACAGGGGGACTATGGCTACACCTTC
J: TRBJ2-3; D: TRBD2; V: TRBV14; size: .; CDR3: CASSQGETSGITDTQYF; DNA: TGTGCCAGCAGCCAAGGCGAGACTAGCGGGATCACAGATACGCAGTATTTT
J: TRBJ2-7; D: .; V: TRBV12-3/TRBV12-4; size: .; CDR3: CASSSGDEQYF; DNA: TGTGCCAGCAGTTCAGGGGACGAGCAGTACTTC